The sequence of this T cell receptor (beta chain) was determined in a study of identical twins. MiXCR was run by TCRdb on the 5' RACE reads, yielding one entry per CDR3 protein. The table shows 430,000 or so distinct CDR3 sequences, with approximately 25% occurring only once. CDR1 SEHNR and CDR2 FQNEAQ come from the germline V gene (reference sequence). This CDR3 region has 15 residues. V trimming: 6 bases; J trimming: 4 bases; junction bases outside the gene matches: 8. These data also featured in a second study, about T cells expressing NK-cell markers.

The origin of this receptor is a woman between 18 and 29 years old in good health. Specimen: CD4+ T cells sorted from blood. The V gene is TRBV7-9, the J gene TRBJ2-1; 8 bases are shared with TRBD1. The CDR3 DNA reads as TGTGCCAGCAGGCCCGGGACAGGCCAGTACAATGAGCAGTTCTTC. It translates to CASRPGTGQYNEQFF.